This T cell receptor (beta chain) is drawn from a study of shared clonotypes between healthy human individuals. Overall study: The donor group consisted of two women and three men, aged 18 to 49.

The V gene lost 9 bases and the J gene lost 4 bases, with 15 bases spanning the gap. CDR3 size: 13 residues. From germline, CDR1 is WNHNN and CDR2 SYGVQD (reference sequence). The genomic DNA of each subset was split evenly across several immunoSEQ plates. Data came from immunoSEQ multiplex PCR; TCRdb stores just in-frame clones and leaves some out. The sample carries over 400,000 clones, around 73% recorded once. The receptor's source is a woman in her thirties or forties in good health. Some clones in this sample may be carry-over from other donors' samples. Source material: PBMCs. The chain carries TRBV10-1 and TRBJ1-1; D might be TRBD1 (5 bases). CDR3 residues: CARPPGGSTEAFF. The CDR3 DNA reads as TGCGCCAGACCCCCGGGGGGTAGCACTGAAGCTTTCTTT.